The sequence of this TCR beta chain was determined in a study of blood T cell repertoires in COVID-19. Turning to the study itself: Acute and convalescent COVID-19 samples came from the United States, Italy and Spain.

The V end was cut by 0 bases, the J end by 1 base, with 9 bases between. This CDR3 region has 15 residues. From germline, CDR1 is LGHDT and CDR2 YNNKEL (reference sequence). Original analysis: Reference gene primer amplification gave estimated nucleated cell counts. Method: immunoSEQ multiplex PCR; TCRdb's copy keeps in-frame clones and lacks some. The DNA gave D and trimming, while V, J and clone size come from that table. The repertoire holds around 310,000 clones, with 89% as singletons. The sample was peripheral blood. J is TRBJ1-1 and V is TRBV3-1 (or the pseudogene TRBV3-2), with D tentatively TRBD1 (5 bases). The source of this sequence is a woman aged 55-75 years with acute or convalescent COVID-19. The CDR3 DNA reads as TGTGCCAGCAGCCAAGAACGGACACCGAACACTGAAGCTTTCTTT. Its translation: CASSQERTPNTEAFF.